The clone carrying this T cell receptor (beta chain) showed up just a few times. Profiling relied on immunoSEQ multiplex PCR, and the TCRdb table lists in-frame clones only, not all of them. The data contain about 130,000 clones, 80% to 90% of them singletons. This sample is drawn from a study of T cell responses to AZD1222 COVID-19 vaccine. Second-dose intervals of approximately 4 or approximately 12 weeks were pooled. The sample in question was peripheral blood, obtained 28 days after the second AZD1222 dose. The sequence was collected from an adult who received the AZD1222 COVID-19 vaccine.

For the CDR3, the DNA is TGTGCCAGCAGCTACTGGGACACCGGGGAGCTGTTTTTT. Protein: CASSYWDTGELFF. The chain has TRBV4-2 and TRBJ2-2; D gene uncertain. V lost 5 bases, J lost 3 bases, and 7 bases lay in between. Looked up from germline, CDR1 is LGHNA and CDR2 is YNFKEQ. CDR3 length: 13 residues.